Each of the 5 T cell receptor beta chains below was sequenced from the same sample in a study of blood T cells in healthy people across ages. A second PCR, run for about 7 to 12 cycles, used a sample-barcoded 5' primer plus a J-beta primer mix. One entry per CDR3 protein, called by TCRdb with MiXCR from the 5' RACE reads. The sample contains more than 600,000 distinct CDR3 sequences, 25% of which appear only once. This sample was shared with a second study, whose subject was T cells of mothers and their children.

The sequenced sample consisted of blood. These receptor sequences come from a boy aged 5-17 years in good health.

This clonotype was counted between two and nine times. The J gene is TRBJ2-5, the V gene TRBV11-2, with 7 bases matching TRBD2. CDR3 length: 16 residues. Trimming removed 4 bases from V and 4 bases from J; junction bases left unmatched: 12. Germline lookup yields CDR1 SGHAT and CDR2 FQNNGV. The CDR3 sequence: CASSSWSSGLRETQYF. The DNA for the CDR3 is TGTGCCAGCAGCTCATGGAGTTCGGGACTAAGAGAGACCCAGTACTTC.

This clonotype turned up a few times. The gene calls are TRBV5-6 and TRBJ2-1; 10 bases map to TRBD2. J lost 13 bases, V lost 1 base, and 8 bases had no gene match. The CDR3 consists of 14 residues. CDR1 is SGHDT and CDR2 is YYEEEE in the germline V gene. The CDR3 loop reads CASSLILAGVDQFF. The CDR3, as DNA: TGTGCCAGCAGCTTGATCCTAGCGGGAGTGGATCAGTTCTTC.

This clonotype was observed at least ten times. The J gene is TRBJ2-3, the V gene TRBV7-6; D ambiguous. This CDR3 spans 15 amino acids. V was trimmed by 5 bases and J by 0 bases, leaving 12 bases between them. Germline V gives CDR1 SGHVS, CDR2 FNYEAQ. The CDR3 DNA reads TGTGCCAGCAGCCCTGCGGCTACTAGCACAGATACGCAGTATTTT. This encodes CASSPAATSTDTQYF.

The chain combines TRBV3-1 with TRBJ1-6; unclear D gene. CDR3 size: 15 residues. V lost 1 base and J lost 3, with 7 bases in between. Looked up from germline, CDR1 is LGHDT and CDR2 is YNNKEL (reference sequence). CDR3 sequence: CASSQGYDYNSPLHF. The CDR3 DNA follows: TGTGCCAGCAGCCAAGGATACGACTATAATTCACCCCTCCACTTT.

CDR3 nucleotide sequence: TGTGCCAGCAGCCGAGAAAGACAGGGACTACACTCTGGAAACACCATATATTTT. Amino acids: CASSRERQGLHSGNTIYF. The rearrangement uses TRBV6-1 and TRBJ1-3; 7 nucleotides match TRBD1. The CDR3 spans 18 residues. CDR1 is MNHNS and CDR2 is SASEGT in the germline V gene. After removal of 6 bases from V and 0 bases from J, the junction contained 14 bases not matched to a gene.